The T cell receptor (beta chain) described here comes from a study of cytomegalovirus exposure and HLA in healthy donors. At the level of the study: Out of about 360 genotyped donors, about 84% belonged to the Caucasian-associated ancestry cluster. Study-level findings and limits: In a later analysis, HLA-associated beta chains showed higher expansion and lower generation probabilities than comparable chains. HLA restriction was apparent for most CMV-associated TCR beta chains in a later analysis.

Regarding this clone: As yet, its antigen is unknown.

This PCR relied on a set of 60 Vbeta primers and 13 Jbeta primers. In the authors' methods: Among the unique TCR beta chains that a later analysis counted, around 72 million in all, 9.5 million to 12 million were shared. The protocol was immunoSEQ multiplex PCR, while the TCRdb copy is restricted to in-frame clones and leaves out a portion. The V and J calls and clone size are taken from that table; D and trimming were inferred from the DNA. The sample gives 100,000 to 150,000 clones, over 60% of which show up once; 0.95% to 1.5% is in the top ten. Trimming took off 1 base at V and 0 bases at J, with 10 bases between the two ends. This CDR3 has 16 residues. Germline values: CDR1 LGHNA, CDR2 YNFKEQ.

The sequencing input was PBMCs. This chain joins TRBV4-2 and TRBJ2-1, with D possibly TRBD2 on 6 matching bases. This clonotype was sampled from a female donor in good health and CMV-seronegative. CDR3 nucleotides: TGTGCCAGCAGCCAAGTTGTCGGGAGCTCCTACAATGAGCAGTTCTTC. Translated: CASSQVVGSSYNEQFF.